This TCR beta chain originates from a study of cytomegalovirus exposure and HLA in healthy donors. Comment on this clone: The antigen remains undetermined.

It was with 60 Vbeta and 13 Jbeta primers that the PCR ran. Here immunoSEQ multiplex PCR was the method, and the copy in TCRdb shows in-frame clones only, minus some. Of around 200,000 clones detected, 70% to 85% appear once; the ten largest clones hold 0.22%. The study, taken as a whole, reports: Exclusion applied to some V segments, including TRBV6-2 and TRBV6-3, as they were indistinguishable.

The CDR3 covers 16 residues. CDR1 is MRHNA and CDR2 is SNTAGT in the germline V gene. With 6 bases clipped from V and 7 bases from J, the junction kept 15 bases outside the gene matches. The rearrangement links TRBV6-4 to TRBJ1-2; 9 nucleotides line up with TRBD1. The sequencing sample was made of PBMCs. This TCR came from a girl aged 2 to 9 in good health and CMV-seronegative. CDR3 loop: CASRKTPGQGMGGYTF. The DNA of the CDR3 is TGTGCCAGCAGGAAGACCCCGGGACAGGGAATGGGTGGCTACACCTTC.